This paragraph covers one T cell receptor (beta chain) sequence. Its target is not known. Amplification used 60 Vbeta primers and 13 Jbeta primers. TCRdb's table, derived via immunoSEQ multiplex PCR, lists solely in-frame clones and lacks some. The table has some 78,000 clones, 80% seen once. Nominal health characterized the donors when sampled, though unrecorded immune exposures were likely. The data belong to a study of cytomegalovirus exposure and HLA in healthy donors. Whole-study results and caveats: Around 18,000 TCR beta sequences were associated with HLA alleles at 0.05 false discovery rate in a later analysis. In vitro, a few CMV-associated chains proved specific for CMV antigens.

CDR3 size: 14 residues. V dropped 4 bases and J dropped 4 bases, with 14 bases sitting between them. From germline, CDR1 is SGHDT and CDR2 YYEEEE. Sequenced sample: PBMCs. The receptor's source is a man aged 50-60 years in good health and CMV-seropositive. The chain combines TRBV5-6 with TRBJ1-2, with a weak D call TRBD1 (6 bases). The CDR3: CASSGGGGRYGYTF. CDR3 DNA sequence: TGTGCCAGCAGCGGGGGCGGGGGCCGCTATGGCTACACCTTC.